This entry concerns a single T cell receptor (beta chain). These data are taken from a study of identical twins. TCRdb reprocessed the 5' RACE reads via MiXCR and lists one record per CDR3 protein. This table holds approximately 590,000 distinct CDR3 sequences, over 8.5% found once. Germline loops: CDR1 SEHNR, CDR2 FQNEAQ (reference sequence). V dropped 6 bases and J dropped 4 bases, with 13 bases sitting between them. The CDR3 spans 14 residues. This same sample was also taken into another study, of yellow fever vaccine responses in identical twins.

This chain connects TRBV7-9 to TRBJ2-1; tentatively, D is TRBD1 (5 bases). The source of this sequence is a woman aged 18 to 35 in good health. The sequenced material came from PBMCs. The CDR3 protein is CASRESTGYNEQFF. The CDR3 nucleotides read TGTGCCAGCAGAGAAAGTACAGGATACAATGAGCAGTTCTTC.